A selection of T cell receptor beta chains follows, all from one sample in a study of monozygotic twins with inflammatory bowel disease. TCRdb re-called the 5' RACE reads; one entry per CDR3 protein, DNA not given. The sample yields some 400,000 distinct CDR3 sequences, of which the top ten take up roughly 2.2%. The sequenced sample consisted of blood. These receptors all stem from a human donor with ulcerative colitis or Crohn's disease, or a healthy co-twin of an affected twin (not recorded which). Both conserved end residues are part of each CDR3.

j_gene | v_gene | CDR3aa
TRBJ2-3 | TRBV5-1 | CASSLGGTGITDTQYF
TRBJ2-1 | TRBV5-1 | CASSLLAGAPNEQFF
TRBJ2-3 | TRBV7-6 | CASTPNREDTQYF
TRBJ2-2 | TRBV4-2 | CASSQDRGTTGELFF
TRBJ2-1 | TRBV20-1 | CSANSYNEQFF
TRBJ2-1 | TRBV3-1 | CASSPWDSGVNEQFF
TRBJ2-3 | TRBV13 | CASSLSQDTQYF
TRBJ1-1 | TRBV29-1 | CSVKGLRKNTEAFF
TRBJ2-1 | TRBV11-2 | CASSLTRERYNEQFF
TRBJ2-5 | TRBV7-2 | CASSLVFSGGLKETQYF
TRBJ2-1 | TRBV7-9 | CASSLAGTSTNEQFF
TRBJ2-1 | TRBV7-9 | CASSSSGTGANEQFF
TRBJ2-1 | TRBV5-1 | CASSLVAGQRNEQFF
TRBJ2-1 | TRBV6-2/TRBV6-3 | CASRLQGTEQFF
TRBJ2-1 | TRBV29-1 | CSVESQREYNEQFF
TRBJ2-5 | TRBV20-1 | CSATRAGGRQETQYF
TRBJ2-5 | TRBV7-2 | CASSLGQGKATETQYF
TRBJ2-7 | TRBV10-3 | CAISESRDYEQYF
TRBJ1-6 | TRBV2 | CASSGGNSPLHF
TRBJ2-2 | TRBV4-2 | CASSQEPGLATGELFF
TRBJ1-2 | TRBV7-2 | CASSLDAVYGYTF
TRBJ2-3 | TRBV18 | CASSRERQVGSRAQYF
TRBJ2-2 | TRBV7-9 | CASNGQLNTGELFF
TRBJ2-7 | TRBV12-3/TRBV12-4 | CASTPRLAGYYEQYF
TRBJ1-1 | TRBV7-2 | CASSSGAAEAFF
TRBJ2-2 | TRBV5-1 | CASSTTTGELFF
TRBJ2-7 | TRBV20-1 | CSAAPLVGLDYEQYF
TRBJ1-2 | TRBV2 | CASSYDGPDRGYTF
TRBJ2-4 | TRBV27 | CAGCPRNIQYF
TRBJ2-3 | TRBV30 | CAWSVGQGYRDTQYF
TRBJ2-7 | TRBV29-1 | CSVGLAGELEQYF
TRBJ2-7 | TRBV12-3/TRBV12-4 | CASSWTPGSYEQYF
TRBJ2-1 | TRBV7-2 | CASSLSGRQIAYNEQFF
TRBJ2-7 | TRBV5-1 | CASSLAGQFYEQYF
TRBJ2-2 | TRBV20-1 | CSASLDTGELFF
TRBJ2-1 | TRBV4-2 | CASSQTSGTSSYNEQFF
TRBJ2-1 | TRBV7-9 | CASSLGGIHNEQFF
TRBJ2-5 | TRBV5-1 | CASRILPTGGEETQYF
TRBJ1-5 | TRBV5-1 | CASSSGQGDNQPQHF
TRBJ2-5 | TRBV12-3/TRBV12-4 | CASSLGRGSPETQYF
TRBJ2-2 | TRBV5-1 | CASSFAGTGVTGELFF
TRBJ2-1 | TRBV20-1 | CSARESSGYNEQFF
TRBJ2-5 | TRBV7-2 | CASSDPVAGGYQETQYF
TRBJ2-1 | TRBV5-1 | CASSANSPANEQFF
TRBJ1-3 | TRBV5-1 | CASSLGGAGDTIYF
TRBJ2-3 | TRBV27 | CASSWSLAGGQGTDTQYF
TRBJ2-7 | TRBV7-3 | CASSDGTGAFHEQYF
TRBJ2-1 | TRBV27 | CASSQAGPSSYNEQFF
TRBJ2-1 | TRBV7-7 | CASSLAIPNEQFF
TRBJ2-7 | TRBV20-1 | CSARSRLAGGPAYEQYF